Each of the 5 T cell receptor beta chains below was sequenced from the same sample in a study of OX40 agonist ivuxolimab in advanced cancers. Measured with immunoSEQ multiplex PCR; TCRdb has only the in-frame clones, and not every one. The data hold roughly 46,000 clones, with under 90% observed a single time. The sample here was CD4+ or CD8+ T cells sorted from blood, taken in a trial of the OX40 agonist ivuxolimab. All receptors derive from an adult with an advanced solid tumor such as melanoma, head and neck, liver or kidney cancer.

V gene TRBV19 combines with J gene TRBJ1-1, with a possible D match to TRBD1 (6 bases). V shed 5 bases and J shed 4 bases, with 11 bases lying between them. In germline, CDR1 is LNHDA, CDR2 SQIVND (reference sequence). This CDR3 comprises 13 residues. The DNA of the CDR3 is TGTGCCAGTAGTCTGGGGGCAGGCACTGAAGCTTTCTTT. Protein sequence: CASSLGAGTEAFF.

V is TRBV18 and J is TRBJ2-1, with TRBD1 identical over 9 bases. The germline gives CDR1 KGHSH, CDR2 LQKENI. V lost 4 bases to trimming and J lost 1 base; unmatched junction nucleotides: 2. The CDR3 is 15 residues long. This chain's CDR3 is CASSRGQGSYNEQFF. CDR3 bases: TGTGCCAGCTCACGCGGACAGGGGTCCTACAATGAGCAGTTCTTC.

This chain uses TRBV9 with TRBJ2-7; 9 bases fit TRBD1. The V segment lost 0 bases and the J segment 5 bases; nucleotides outside the gene matches: 6. The CDR3 is made up of 15 amino acids. CDR1 is SGDLS, CDR2 YYNGEE, per germline. CDR3 loop: CASSVVGQGTDEQYF. The CDR3, as DNA: TGTGCCAGCAGCGTAGTTGGACAGGGGACCGACGAGCAGTACTTC. Combining the CDR3 with reference TRBV9 and TRBJ2-7 gives the whole variable domain DSGVTQTPKHLITATGQRVTLRCSPRSGDLSVYWYQQSLDQGLQFLIQYYNGEERAKGNILERFSAQQFPDLHSELNLSSLELGDSALYFCASSVVGQGTDEQYFGPGTRLTVT.

The chain employs TRBV13 and TRBJ2-7; D remains unclear. The CDR3 contains 15 residues. The V and J ends lost 5 bases and 6 bases respectively, with 20 bases between them. Germline values: CDR1 PRHDT, CDR2 FYEKMQ (reference sequence). The CDR3 here is CASSPKDRRSREQYF. CDR3 nucleotides: TGTGCCAGCAGCCCAAAGGACCGCCGCTCGCGCGAGCAGTACTTC.

The V gene is TRBV5-1, the J gene TRBJ2-7; 10 bases map to TRBD1. Per germline, CDR1 SGHRS and CDR2 YFSETQ. This CDR3 comprises 15 residues. V trimming: 3 bases; J trimming: 3 bases; junction bases outside the gene matches: 6. CDR3 region: CASSSTGTGVYEQYF. The CDR3 nucleotides read TGCGCCAGCAGCTCTACCGGGACAGGGGTCTACGAGCAGTACTTC.